A selection of T cell receptor beta chains follows, all from one sample in a study of beta chain features in type 1 diabetes. Produced via immunoSEQ multiplex PCR; TCRdb's table is partial and in-frame only. The table has about 620,000 clones, about a sixth seen once. The sequencing input was naive CD4+ T cells from blood. The source of these receptors is a man younger than 35 in good health. The CDR3 runs from the conserved cysteine through the conserved F or W.

j_gene: TRBJ1-2
v_gene: TRBV27
CDR3aa: CASSRYGTAGLNYGYTF

j_gene: TRBJ1-6
v_gene: TRBV4-3
CDR3aa: CASSQVGLGQGFRSPLHF

j_gene: TRBJ1-2
v_gene: TRBV18
CDR3aa: CASSPATNGYGYTF

j_gene: TRBJ1-5
v_gene: TRBV7-3
CDR3aa: CASSLTANQPQHF

j_gene: TRBJ2-1
v_gene: TRBV9
CDR3aa: CASSPRTGPYNEQFF

j_gene: TRBJ2-7
v_gene: TRBV18
CDR3aa: CASSLTGFEQYF

j_gene: TRBJ1-1
v_gene: TRBV27
CDR3aa: CASSTPQGWYTEAFF

j_gene: TRBJ2-7
v_gene: TRBV18
CDR3aa: CASSRDGGYEQYF

j_gene: TRBJ2-2
v_gene: TRBV5-1
CDR3aa: CASSLGTYTGELFF

j_gene: TRBJ1-5
v_gene: TRBV13
CDR3aa: CASSLGWYGQPQHF

j_gene: TRBJ1-4
v_gene: TRBV7-9
CDR3aa: CASSSGGEPNEKLFF

j_gene: TRBJ2-2
v_gene: TRBV7-9
CDR3aa: CASSFRDRDTGELFF

j_gene: TRBJ1-5
v_gene: TRBV18
CDR3aa: CASSLADRGIGQPQHF

j_gene: TRBJ2-1
v_gene: TRBV7-7
CDR3aa: CASSVTGTVSYNEQFF

j_gene: TRBJ2-5
v_gene: TRBV5-4
CDR3aa: CASSATGPAGETQYF

j_gene: TRBJ2-6
v_gene: TRBV7-9
CDR3aa: CASSLGGYPGANVLTF

j_gene: TRBJ2-7
v_gene: TRBV29-1
CDR3aa: CSVSLLQGRGQYF

j_gene: TRBJ2-1
v_gene: TRBV27
CDR3aa: CASSSLVGSGGVFF

j_gene: TRBJ1-1
v_gene: TRBV7-9
CDR3aa: CASSVDSNTEAFF

j_gene: TRBJ2-3
v_gene: TRBV5-1
CDR3aa: CASSTPNLAGGTDTQYF

j_gene: TRBJ1-6
v_gene: TRBV5-1
CDR3aa: CASSSETFHNSPLHF

j_gene: TRBJ1-1
v_gene: TRBV25-1
CDR3aa: CASSEYGTVNEAFF

j_gene: TRBJ1-3
v_gene: TRBV30
CDR3aa: CAGTGRRLSGNTIYF

j_gene: TRBJ1-2
v_gene: TRBV7-2
CDR3aa: CASSLGGASKGNYGYTF

j_gene: TRBJ1-4
v_gene: TRBV27
CDR3aa: CASRYQGSEKLFF

j_gene: TRBJ2-7
v_gene: TRBV19
CDR3aa: CASSRTARYEQYF

j_gene: TRBJ2-3
v_gene: TRBV11-3
CDR3aa: CASSFGGTDTDTQYF

j_gene: -
v_gene: TRBV10-3
CDR3aa: CAISSTSGSLSEQYF

j_gene: TRBJ1-5
v_gene: TRBV19
CDR3aa: CASSIERQANQPQHF